The TCR beta chain described here comes from a study of metastatic and nonmetastatic thyroid tumors. TCRdb re-called the PCR reads with MiXCR. The sample lists approximately 39,000 clones; less than 25% were seen once. The V gene end was trimmed by 3 bases and the J gene end by 6 bases; junction bases not matched to a gene: 9. Germline loops: CDR1 SGHNT, CDR2 YYREEE (reference sequence). The CDR3 sequence is 15 residues long. Among the patients, none had received any treatment before thyroid surgery. The source of this sequence is a female donor with papillary thyroid cancer or a benign thyroid nodule (not recorded which). Some clones in this sample may be carry-over from other donors' samples. V gene TRBV5-4 combines with J gene TRBJ2-1; 7 bases align to TRBD1. The specimen sequenced was blood. In DNA form, the CDR3 reads TGTGCCAGCAGCTCCGGGACAGCCCCTGGCAATGAGCAGTTCTTC. This gives the protein CASSSGTAPGNEQFF.